The sequence of this TCR beta chain was determined in a study of post-analysis software for immune sequencing data. Study-wide results and caveats: By F measure, samples from a shared preparation batch strongly co-clustered. In patients, five or six TRBV segments were more frequent than in controls, with TRBV5-6, TRBV5-1 and TRBV20-1 among them.

TCR beta libraries were prepared from cDNA with unique molecular identifiers. TCRdb re-analysed the PCR reads in MiXCR, keeping a single row per CDR3 protein. The sample records about 560,000 distinct CDR3 sequences, roughly two fifths being singletons. V was shortened by 6 bases and J by 9 bases, with 16 bases between the two germline ends. CDR3 length equals 12 residues. CDR1 is DFQATT, CDR2 SNEGSKA, per germline (reference sequence). Details on this clonotype: The antigen remains undetermined.

The genes are TRBV20-1 and TRBJ2-3; no definite D call. The sample comprised blood. This clonotype was sampled from a girl between 5 and 17 years old with multiple sclerosis. In DNA form, the CDR3 reads TGCAGTGCGGTCCCTAGTGGGCTGACGCAGTATTTT. It yields the protein CSAVPSGLTQYF.